This T cell receptor (beta chain) is drawn from a study of blood T cells in healthy people across ages. Study observations and caveats: Naive CD4+ cell counts and diversity both ran higher in long-lived than in aged donors. Naive and antigen-experienced cells were not separated, limiting conclusive comparison.

V was trimmed by 3 bases and J by 2 bases, leaving 9 bases between them. This CDR3 is built from 14 residues. Per germline, CDR1 MDHEN and CDR2 SYDVKM. The table lists this clonotype with a few counts. As yet, its antigen is unknown. Alongside a J-beta primer mix, a sample-barcoded 5' primer served in a second PCR lasting about 7 to 12 cycles. A template-switch adaptor containing 12 random nucleotides labeled each cDNA molecule. TCRdb recomputed calls from the 5' RACE reads with MiXCR, one row per CDR3 protein. This table has roughly 1,800,000 distinct CDR3 sequences, about 50% appearing once. The chain recombines TRBV28 with TRBJ2-3, with D perhaps TRBD1 (5 bases). Material: blood. This clonotype was obtained from a middle-aged woman in good health. The CDR3 nucleotides are TGTGCCAGCAGTTTGGACATCGACACAGATACGCAGTATTTT. As protein: CASSLDIDTDTQYF. The whole variable domain, remainder taken from reference TRBV28 and TRBJ2-3, is DVKVTQSSRYLVKRTGEKVFLECVQDMDHENMFWYRQDPGLGLRLIYFSYDVKMKEKGDIPEGYSVSREKKERFSLILESASTNQTSMYLCASSLDIDTDTQYFGPGTRLTVL.